A single sample gave rise to the 15 T cell receptor beta chains below, sequenced in a study of blood T cell repertoires in COVID-19. Method: immunoSEQ multiplex PCR; TCRdb's copy keeps in-frame clones and lacks some. The sample includes hundreds of thousands of clones, approximately 78% seen only once; the top ten take roughly 12%. Input material: peripheral blood. The receptor source for this set is a woman aged 60-70 years with active or convalescent COVID-19.

This clone was picked up one time. J is TRBJ1-6 and V is TRBV14; D remains ambiguous. CDR1 and CDR2 (germline): SGHDN, FVKESK. Deletions cut 1 base from V and 2 bases from J, with 6 bases between. This CDR3 has 15 amino acids. The CDR3 DNA follows: TGTGCCAGCAGCCAAGCGGGGACCTATAATTCACCCCTCCACTTT. Its translation is CASSQAGTYNSPLHF.

The V and J genes are TRBV19 and TRBJ1-1; 7 nucleotides agree with TRBD1. CDR3 length: 14 residues. CDR1 is LNHDA and CDR2 is SQIVND in the germline V gene (reference sequence). V trimming: 5 bases; J trimming: 1 base; junction bases outside the gene matches: 4. CDR3 nucleotides: TGTGCCAGTAGTTTGCGGACAGGGAACACTGAAGCTTTCTTT. This sequence encodes CASSLRTGNTEAFF.

V is TRBV6-5 and J is TRBJ1-2, with 10 bases that match TRBD1. Per the germline V gene, CDR1 is MNHEY and CDR2 is SVGAGI. The ends lost 4 bases at V and 5 bases at J; junction bases unmatched: 7. The CDR3 is 15 amino acids. CDR3 coding DNA: TGTGCCAGCAGTTCAACGACAGGGGGCTTGTATGGCTACACCTTC. Its protein product is CASSSTTGGLYGYTF.

This clone appeared a few times. The J gene is TRBJ1-1, the V gene TRBV19; D may be TRBD1 (5 bases). Germline CDR1 and CDR2: LNHDA and SQIVND (reference sequence). The V and J ends lost 3 bases and 6 bases respectively, with 14 bases between them. CDR3 length equals 14 residues. In DNA form, the CDR3 reads TGTGCCAGTAGTATCATGTCAGGGTCCGCTGAAGCTTTCTTT. It specifies CASSIMSGSAEAFF.

The rearrangement links TRBV2 to TRBJ2-7; TRBD2 matches 9 bases. V gave up 4 bases and J gave up 2 bases; unmatched junction bases: 3. The CDR3 is 14 residues long. Germline CDR1 reads SNHLY; CDR2 reads FYNNEI. CDR3 coding DNA: TGTGCCAGCAGTGCAAGCGGGGGGCCCTACGAGCAGTACTTC. This translates into CASSASGGPYEQYF.

The chain recombines TRBV6-4 with TRBJ1-2, with 8 bases identical to TRBD1. With V trimmed by 6 bases and J by 4 bases, 1 base remained unmatched. CDR3 size: 12 residues. Germline V gene sequence: CDR1 MRHNA, CDR2 SNTAGT. Here the CDR3 reads CASSGQGYGYTF. CDR3 sequence (DNA): TGTGCCAGCAGCGGACAGGGCTATGGCTACACCTTC.

This clone appeared a single time. The rearrangement links TRBV19 to TRBJ1-1, with TRBD1 identical over 10 bases. V was pared by 4 bases and J by 3 bases, with 11 bases of the junction left unmatched. This CDR3 is built from 17 residues. Germline V gives CDR1 LNHDA, CDR2 SQIVND (reference sequence). CDR3: CASSTNWDRGRYTEAFF. The CDR3 region has the DNA TGTGCCAGTAGTACCAACTGGGACAGGGGACGGTACACTGAAGCTTTCTTT.

This chain links TRBV3-1 (or the pseudogene TRBV3-2) with TRBJ1-1, with 8 bases that match TRBD1. The CDR3 has 14 residues. CDR1 LGHDT and CDR2 YNNKEL come from the germline V gene (reference sequence). Trimming took 4 bases from V and 6 from J; bases not matched to a gene: 7. CDR3 nucleotide sequence: TGTGCCAGCAGCCGCGCTGGACAGGGAGCTGAAGCTTTCTTT. Translating gives CASSRAGQGAEAFF.

The chain uses TRBV21-1 and TRBJ2-1; the table assigns TRBD1, which was not confirmed against the DNA. TRBV21-1 is listed as a pseudogene. This CDR3 contains 15 residues. CDR3 sequence reads: CASSKEGTRHNEQFF. In DNA, the CDR3 is TGTGCCAGCAGCAAAGAAGGGACAAGGCACAATGAGCAGTTCTTC.

The V gene is TRBV10-1, the J gene TRBJ2-2, with TRBD2 matching over 8 bases. The germline V gene has CDR1 WNHNN and CDR2 SYGVQD (reference sequence). The CDR3 length is 14 residues. Trimming at V came to 5 bases and at J to 7 bases, leaving 6 bases not matched to a gene. The chain's CDR3 is CASSPAGAYGELFF. The CDR3 nucleotides read TGCGCCAGCAGTCCAGCGGGGGCTTACGGGGAGCTGTTTTTT.

The genes are TRBV6-6 and TRBJ1-2; TRBD1 matches at 8 bases. This CDR3 spans 14 amino acids. Losses at the gene ends were 2 bases for V and 2 bases for J; bases not matched to a gene: 1. CDR1 and CDR2 (germline): MNHNY, SVGAGI (reference sequence). The CDR3 here is CASSYTGGNYGYTF. The CDR3, as DNA: TGTGCCAGCAGTTACACAGGGGGGAACTATGGCTACACCTTC.

The gene calls are TRBV6-2 or TRBV6-3 and TRBJ2-3; TRBD2 aligns across 9 bases. This CDR3 is 15 amino acids long. The germline CDR1 and CDR2 sequences are MNHEY and SVGEGT. The junction had 2 bases not matched to a gene; V was cut back by 3 bases and J by 1 base. The CDR3 coding sequence is TGTGCCAGCAGTTATAGCGGGAGCCGCACAGATACGCAGTATTTT. It specifies CASSYSGSRTDTQYF.

The chain joins TRBV18 to TRBJ2-7, with 8 bases matching TRBD2. The CDR3 is made up of 20 amino acids. The germline V gene encodes CDR1 KGHSH and CDR2 LQKENI. J gave up 0 bases and V 3 bases, and 19 bases lay outside the gene matches. The CDR3 is CASSPLGTSQLLDSSYEQYF. In nucleotides, the CDR3 is TGTGCCAGCTCACCCCTGGGGACTAGTCAATTACTAGACAGCTCCTACGAGCAGTACTTC. Filled out from reference TRBV18 and TRBJ2-7, the complete variable domain reads NAGVMQNPRHLVRRRGQEARLRCSPMKGHSHVYWYRQLPEEGLKFMVYLQKENIIDESGMPKERFSAEFPKEGPSILRIQQVVRGDSAAYFCASSPLGTSQLLDSSYEQYFGPGTRLTVT.

The chain recombines TRBV6-6 with TRBJ2-7; tentative D call: TRBD1 (5 bases). The CDR3 is made up of 13 amino acids. The ends were cut back, 5 bases at V and 0 bases at J, with 8 bases in the middle. Germline V CDR1 and CDR2: MNHNY, SVGAGI (reference sequence). The CDR3: CASSGANSYEQYF. In DNA, the CDR3 is TGTGCCAGCAGTGGGGCGAACTCCTACGAGCAGTACTTC.

The rearrangement links TRBV6-1 to TRBJ2-3; 8 nucleotides match TRBD2. The germline V gene has CDR1 MNHNS and CDR2 SASEGT. There are 16 residues in the CDR3. The J segment lost 0 bases and the V segment lost 4 bases, leaving 6 bases of the junction unmatched. The CDR3 nucleotides are TGTGCCAGCAGTGCTCCACTAGCGGTGAGCACAGATACGCAGTATTTT. Translating gives CASSAPLAVSTDTQYF.